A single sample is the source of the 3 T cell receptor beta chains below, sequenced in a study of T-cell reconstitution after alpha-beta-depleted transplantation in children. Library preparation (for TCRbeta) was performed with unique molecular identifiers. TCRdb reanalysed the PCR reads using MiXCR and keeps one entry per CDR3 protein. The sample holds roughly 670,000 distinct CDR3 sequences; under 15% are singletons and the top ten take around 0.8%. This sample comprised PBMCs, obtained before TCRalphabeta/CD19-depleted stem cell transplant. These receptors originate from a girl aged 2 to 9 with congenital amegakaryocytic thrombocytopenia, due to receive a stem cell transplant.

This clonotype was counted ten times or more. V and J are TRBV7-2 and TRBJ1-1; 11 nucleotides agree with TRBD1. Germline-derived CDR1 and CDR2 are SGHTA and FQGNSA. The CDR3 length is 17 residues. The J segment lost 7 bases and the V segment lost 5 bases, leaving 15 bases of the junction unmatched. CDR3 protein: CASSQDRTGGAWIEAFF. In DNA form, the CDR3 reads TGTGCCAGCAGCCAAGACCGGACAGGGGGCGCCTGGATTGAAGCTTTCTTT.

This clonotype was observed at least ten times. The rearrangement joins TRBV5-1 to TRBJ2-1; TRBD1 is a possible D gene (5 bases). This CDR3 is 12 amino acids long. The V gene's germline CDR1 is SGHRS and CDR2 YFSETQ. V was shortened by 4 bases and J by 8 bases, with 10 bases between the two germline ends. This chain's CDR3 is CASSVLGDEQFF. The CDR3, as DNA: TGCGCCAGCAGCGTGCTAGGGGATGAGCAGTTCTTC.

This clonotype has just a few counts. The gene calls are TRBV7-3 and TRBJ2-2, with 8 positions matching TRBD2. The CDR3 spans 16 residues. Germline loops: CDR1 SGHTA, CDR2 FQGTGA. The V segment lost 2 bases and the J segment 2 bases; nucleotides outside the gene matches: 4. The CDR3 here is CASSLFGGANTGELFF. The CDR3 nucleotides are TGTGCCAGCAGCTTATTCGGGGGGGCTAACACCGGGGAGCTGTTTTTT.